In this sample, the clone carrying this TCR beta chain turned up many times. A library of TCRbeta sequences, prepared with unique molecular identifiers, was generated. MiXCR, run by TCRdb on the PCR reads, gives a single entry per CDR3 protein. Of hundreds of thousands of distinct CDR3 sequences in the sample, around 17% were seen once. These data originate in a study of T-cell reconstitution after alpha-beta-depleted transplantation in children. Sequencing was performed on PBMCs from the stem cell graft donor, taken from the stem cell graft. The clonotype comes from a human donor who donated a stem cell graft to a child with acute myeloid leukemia.

This CDR3 reads CASSLPSGYNEQFF. DNA for the CDR3: TGTGCCAGCAGTTTACCTAGCGGCTACAATGAGCAGTTCTTC. The chain is built from TRBV12-3 or TRBV12-4 and TRBJ2-1; 7 nucleotides match TRBD2. Trimming took 2 bases from V and 3 from J; bases not matched to a gene: 1. This CDR3 has 14 residues.